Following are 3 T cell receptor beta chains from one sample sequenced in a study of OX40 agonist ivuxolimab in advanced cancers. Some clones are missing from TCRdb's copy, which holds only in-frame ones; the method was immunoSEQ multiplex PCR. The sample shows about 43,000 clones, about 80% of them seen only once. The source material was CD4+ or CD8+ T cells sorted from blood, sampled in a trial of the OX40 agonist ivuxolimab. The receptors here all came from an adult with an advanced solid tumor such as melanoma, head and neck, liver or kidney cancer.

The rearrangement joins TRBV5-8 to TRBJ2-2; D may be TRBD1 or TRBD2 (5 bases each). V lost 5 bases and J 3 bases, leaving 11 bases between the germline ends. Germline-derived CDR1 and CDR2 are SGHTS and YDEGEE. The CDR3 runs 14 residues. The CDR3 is CASRGDRHTGELFF. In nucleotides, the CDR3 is TGTGCCAGCAGGGGGGACCGTCACACCGGGGAGCTGTTTTTT.

The CDR3 here is CASSFEPGPREQFF. In DNA form, the CDR3 reads TGTGCCAGCAGCTTTGAACCAGGGCCCCGGGAGCAGTTCTTC. The chain carries TRBV7-6 and TRBJ2-1; tentative D call: TRBD1 (5 bases). Germline CDR1 and CDR2: SGHVS and FNYEAQ. V was shortened by 3 bases and J by 10 bases, with 16 bases between the two germline ends. The CDR3 is 14 residues long.

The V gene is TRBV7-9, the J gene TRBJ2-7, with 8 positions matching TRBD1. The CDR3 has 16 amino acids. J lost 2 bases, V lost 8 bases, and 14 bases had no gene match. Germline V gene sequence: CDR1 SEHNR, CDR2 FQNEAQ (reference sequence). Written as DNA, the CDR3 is TGTGCCAGCGCACCGGGGACAGGAGGAGGCACCTACGAGCAGTACTTC. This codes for CASAPGTGGGTYEQYF. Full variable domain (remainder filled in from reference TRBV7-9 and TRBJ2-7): DTGVSQNPRHKITKRGQNVTFRCDPISEHNRLYWYRQTLGQGPEFLTYFQNEAQLEKSRLLSDRFSAERPKGSFSTLEIQRTEQGDSAMYLCASAPGTGGGTYEQYFGPGTRLTVT.